The rows below give T cell receptor beta chains drawn from one sample of a study of blood T cell repertoires in COVID-19. Data came from immunoSEQ multiplex PCR; TCRdb stores just in-frame clones and leaves some out. The table includes roughly 100,000 clones, 65% to 90% detected once. Sequencing was carried out using peripheral blood. Every receptor here comes from a man aged 50-60 years with acute or convalescent COVID-19. The CDR3 runs from the conserved cysteine through the conserved F or W. D genes are given only for firm matches. Rows may omit the clone size; those that give it use once, few, many or a size class.

>TRBJ2-3|TRBV9|TRBD2|-
CASSLRTGGITDTQYF
TGTGCCAGCAGCCTCCGGACGGGGGGTATTACAGATACGCAGTATTTT
>TRBJ2-7|TRBV7-6|-|-
CASSFLGSGEQYF
TGTGCCAGCAGCTTTCTTGGATCAGGGGAGCAGTACTTC
>TRBJ2-7|TRBV12-3/TRBV12-4|-|few
CASSFQGYEQYF
TGTGCCAGCAGTTTTCAGGGCTACGAGCAGTACTTC
>TRBJ2-7|TRBV28|-|-
CASSLDKNRLSYEQYF
TGTGCCAGCAGTTTAGATAAGAACAGGCTCTCCTACGAGCAGTACTTC
>TRBJ2-3|TRBV13|TRBD1|few
CASGRGDSSTDTQYF
TGTGCCAGCGGCCGAGGGGACAGCAGCACAGATACGCAGTATTTT
>TRBJ2-1|TRBV6-6|-|-
CASSPQGTGVEQFF
TGTGCCAGCAGCCCACAGGGAACTGGGGTTGAGCAGTTCTTC
>TRBJ2-3|TRBV7-8|TRBD2|-
CASSPGTSGGLTDTQYF
TGTGCCAGCAGCCCCGGGACTAGCGGGGGGTTGACAGATACGCAGTATTTT
>TRBJ2-3|TRBV7-6|TRBD1|-
CASSRGTGGPDTQYF
TGTGCCAGCAGCCGAGGGACAGGGGGACCAGATACGCAGTATTTT
>TRBJ2-4|TRBV9|TRBD1|once
CASSATGTGSNIQYF
TGTGCCAGCAGCGCCACCGGGACAGGGAGCAACATTCAGTACTTC
>TRBJ2-1|TRBV25-1|-|-
CASSADTLDYNEQFF
TGTGCCAGCAGCGCGGACACGTTGGATTACAATGAGCAGTTCTTC
>TRBJ1-2|TRBV21-1|-|-
CASSITFDRGGNYGYTF
TGTGCCAGCAGTATAACCTTTGACAGGGGAGGTAACTATGGCTACACCTTC
>TRBJ2-7|TRBV6-4|-|-
CASSLEEGSGEQYF
TGTGCCAGCAGCTTGGAGGAGGGTTCGGGCGAGCAGTACTTC
>TRBJ1-2|TRBV11-2|TRBD1|-
CASSLTGGGDGYTF
TGTGCCAGCAGCTTAACAGGGGGAGGGGATGGCTACACCTTC
>TRBJ2-1|TRBV7-9|TRBD2|-
CASSASGLATSEQFF
TGTGCCAGCAGCGCCTCGGGACTAGCCACCAGTGAGCAGTTCTTC
>TRBJ1-1|TRBV6-2/TRBV6-3|TRBD1|-
CASSYPGGTEAFF
TGTGCCAGCAGTTATCCAGGGGGTACTGAAGCTTTCTTT